This TCR beta chain was profiled in a study of response to subunit inactivated influenza vaccine. This clonotype was seen more than once but under ten times. The antigen is unknown. TCRdb processed the RT-PCR reads anew with MiXCR; each CDR3 protein has one entry. The profile shows about 780,000 distinct CDR3 sequences, approximately 17% of them singletons. Trimming shortened V by 5 bases and J by 5 bases, and 22 bases separated the two germline ends. This CDR3 comprises 16 residues. The germline V gene encodes CDR1 SGHKS and CDR2 YYEKEE (reference sequence). Study-level findings and limits: Every seasonal influenza vaccination brings in few new T cells, the authors suggested.

The receptor was isolated from a man in his forties or fifties who received an inactivated influenza vaccine. This specimen consisted of PBMCs from blood, obtained about 5 days after vaccination. The V and J genes are TRBV5-5 and TRBJ2-5; the D gene is possibly TRBD2 (6 bases). The chain's CDR3 is CASRRDPGPGLETQYF. The CDR3 coding sequence is TGTGCCAGCAGACGTGACCCGGGCCCGGGACTGGAGACCCAGTACTTC. The variable domain in full, completed from reference TRBV5-5 and TRBJ2-5, reads DAGVTQSPTHLIKTRGQQVTLRCSPISGHKSVSWYQQVLGQGPQFIFQYYEKEERGRGNFPDRFSARQFPNYSSELNVNALLLGDSALYLCASRRDPGPGLETQYFGPGTRLLVL.